Listed below are T cell receptor beta chains from one sample, sequenced in a study of tumor-infiltrating lymphocytes in primary liver carcinoma. TCRdb ran MiXCR on the multiplex PCR reads and lists one entry per CDR3 protein. Among tens of thousands of distinct CDR3 sequences listed, over 65% were seen once. Sequenced input: liver tumor tissue from sampling region 3. The receptors come from a man in his forties with primary liver carcinoma and hepatitis B virus infection. CDR3s leave out the opening cysteine and the closing phenylalanine or tryptophan.

>TRBV7-3|TRBJ1-1|11
ASSPKVNTEAC
>TRBV6-1|TRBJ1-2|10
SGSGRGYGYT
>TRBV10-3|TRBJ1-1|10
AISELLGGVF
>TRBV10-1|TRBJ2-3|14
VSSDLREPLTDTQY
>TRBV6-1|TRBJ2-7|14
ASIVLFGTGGNEQY
>TRBV11-2|TRBJ1-2|12
ASSPADRDYGYT
>TRBV29-1|TRBJ1-1|11
NVRQALNTGAF
>TRBV6-1|TRBJ1-5|11
ASSQHGGQPQH
>TRBV11-2|TRBJ2-5|14
DSRSRDSAHPETQY
>TRBV29-1|TRBJ1-1|11
SATQQVNTEAF
>TRBV30|TRBJ2-3|14
AWCAPQGSSTDTQY
>TRBV6-1|TRBJ2-2|14
ASSGGQGAIGGELF
>TRBV6-6|TRBJ1-4|15
ASSFGTGATTNEKLF
>TRBV2|TRBJ2-7|13
ARSLTSGASYEQY
>TRBV20-1|TRBJ1-1|11
SASAVLNTEAF